The rows below give T cell receptor beta chains drawn from one sample of a study of T cells in Graves' hyperthyroidism and ophthalmopathy. In TCRdb, the multiplex PCR reads were re-called with MiXCR into one record per CDR3 protein. The table records about 110,000 distinct CDR3 sequences, about 15% of them present only once. Sequences were obtained from blood. The receptor source for this set is a woman between 50 and 59 years old with Graves' hyperthyroidism. Each CDR3 is given with its conserved first and last residue. D genes are given only for firm matches. Some rows have no size entry. The others give once, few or many, or a class for an expanded clone.

D,V,size,J,CDR3,DNA
.,TRBV18,many,TRBJ2-1,CASSKRRGIDNEQFF,TGTGCCAGCTCTAAGAGAAGAGGTATCGACAATGAGCAGTTCTTC
.,TRBV12-3/TRBV12-4,.,TRBJ2-1,CASRIQGYNEQFF,TGTGCCAGCAGGATACAGGGCTACAATGAGCAGTTCTTC
TRBD2,TRBV6-1,few,TRBJ2-3,CASSLVGGRVTSTQYF,TGTGCCAGCAGCCTCGTGGGCGGGAGGGTCACAAGTACGCAGTATTTT
.,TRBV4-1,many,TRBJ1-5,CASSQDGGLNQPQHF,TGCGCCAGCAGCCAAGACGGTGGACTCAATCAGCCCCAGCATTTT
.,TRBV20-1,many,TRBJ1-6,CSVKQGRDNSPLHF,TGCAGTGTCAAGCAGGGGAGGGATAATTCACCCCTCCACTTT
.,TRBV27,few,TRBJ2-1,CASSSPYTRHEQFF,TGTGCCAGCAGTTCCCCATATACTAGGCATGAGCAGTTCTTC
.,TRBV2,many,TRBJ2-2,CASKPRAQPGELFF,TGTGCCAGCAAACCCCGGGCCCAGCCCGGGGAGCTGTTTTTT
.,TRBV20-1,many,TRBJ2-5,CSARDLWNQETQYF,TGCAGTGCTAGAGATTTGTGGAATCAAGAGACCCAGTACTTC
TRBD1,TRBV28,many,TRBJ1-4,CASSRRQGAGEKLFF,TGTGCCAGCAGTCGTAGACAGGGGGCGGGTGAAAAACTGTTTTTT
TRBD2,TRBV20-1,.,TRBJ2-5,CSAPGTGTSGRQETQYF,TGCAGTGCCCCCGGGACCGGGACTAGCGGAAGGCAAGAGACCCAGTACTTC
TRBD2,TRBV5-1,many,TRBJ2-1,CASSPGSGWDNEQFF,TGCGCCAGCAGCCCGGGTAGCGGGTGGGACAATGAGCAGTTCTTC
.,TRBV20-1,many,TRBJ2-5,CSARVQEGKTQYF,TGCAGTGCTAGGGTGCAGGAAGGGAAGACCCAGTACTTC
.,TRBV15,many,TRBJ1-1,CATSTSPRGNTEAFF,TGTGCCACCAGCACTTCGCCACGGGGGAACACTGAAGCTTTCTTT
.,TRBV7-3,many,TRBJ1-1,CASSLTRLNTEAFF,TGTGCCAGCAGCTTAACCCGGTTGAACACTGAAGCTTTCTTT
.,TRBV9,many,TRBJ2-3,CASSVGHVMDTQYF,TGTGCCAGCAGCGTAGGACACGTCATGGATACGCAGTATTTT
TRBD2,TRBV5-1,many,TRBJ2-2,CASSSGLAGNTGELFF,TGCGCCAGCAGCTCCGGACTAGCGGGGAACACCGGGGAGCTGTTTTTT
TRBD2,TRBV29-1,many,TRBJ2-1,CSVDRAGEHNEQFF,TGCAGCGTTGATCGGGCGGGAGAGCACAATGAGCAGTTCTTC
.,TRBV5-1,many,TRBJ1-4,CASSDMGRAGKLFF,TGCGCCAGCAGCGATATGGGCAGGGCCGGAAAACTGTTTTTT
.,TRBV12-3/TRBV12-4,many,TRBJ1-1,CASSLAGEAFF,TGTGCCAGCAGCCTAGCAGGAGAAGCTTTCTTT
.,TRBV7-2,many,TRBJ2-2,CASSANSISGELFF,TGTGCCAGCAGCGCCAACTCCATTTCCGGGGAGCTGTTTTTT
.,TRBV5-1,many,TRBJ2-7,CASSLQLGPSYEQYF,TGCGCCAGCAGCTTGCAATTGGGGCCCTCCTACGAGCAGTACTTC
.,TRBV4-1,many,TRBJ1-6,CASSQGGIAYNSPLHF,TGCGCCAGCAGCCAAGGTGGGATTGCCTATAATTCACCCCTCCACTTT
TRBD1,TRBV5-6,many,TRBJ2-2,CASSSGTGRTGELFF,TGTGCCAGCAGCTCCGGGACAGGGCGGACCGGGGAGCTGTTTTTT
.,TRBV2,many,TRBJ2-1,CASRERQVGEQFF,TGTGCCAGCAGGGAAAGGCAGGTGGGTGAGCAGTTCTTC
.,TRBV7-6,many,TRBJ2-2,CASSLGSNRGGELFF,TGTGCCAGCAGCCTCGGGAGTAACAGGGGCGGGGAGCTGTTTTTT
.,TRBV3-1,many,TRBJ2-1,CASSPPGGRNEQFF,TGTGCCAGCAGCCCCCCAGGCGGACGAAATGAGCAGTTCTTC
.,TRBV13,many,TRBJ2-7,CASSAREPNYEQYF,TGTGCCAGCAGCGCGAGGGAGCCCAACTACGAGCAGTACTTC
.,TRBV20-1,many,TRBJ1-2,CSARLGGRNYGYTF,TGCAGTGCCCGGTTGGGTGGAAGGAACTATGGCTACACCTTC
.,TRBV27,many,TRBJ2-5,CASSKRAKETQYF,TGTGCCAGCAGTAAACGGGCCAAAGAGACCCAGTACTTC
TRBD1,TRBV7-8,.,TRBJ2-7,CASSQDLGQPYEQYF,TGTGCCAGCAGCCAAGACCTGGGACAGCCCTACGAGCAGTACTTC
.,TRBV5-5,many,TRBJ2-1,CASSLLSSSYNEQFF,TGTGCCAGCAGCTTATTGTCAAGCTCCTACAATGAGCAGTTCTTC
TRBD1,TRBV11-1,.,TRBJ2-5,CASSLVRTGLQETQYF,TGTGCCAGCAGCTTAGTCCGGACAGGGCTCCAAGAGACCCAGTACTTC
.,TRBV12-3/TRBV12-4,many,TRBJ1-6,CASSLGQYNSPLHF,TGTGCCAGCAGTTTAGGCCAGTACAATTCACCCCTCCACTTT
.,TRBV7-8,many,TRBJ1-5,CASSSYRLGGNQPQHF,TGTGCCAGCAGCTCCTACAGGCTCGGCGGCAATCAGCCCCAGCATTTT
TRBD2,TRBV18,many,TRBJ2-5,CASSPPGLAGIETQYF,TGTGCCAGCTCACCACCGGGGCTAGCGGGAATCGAGACCCAGTACTTC
TRBD1,TRBV7-9,many,TRBJ2-7,CASTYRDRGEQYF,TGTGCCAGCACCTACCGGGACAGGGGCGAGCAGTACTTC
.,TRBV27,many,TRBJ2-3,CASSQTPQGFTDTQYF,TGTGCCAGCAGTCAAACACCGCAGGGATTCACAGATACGCAGTATTTT
.,TRBV20-1,many,TRBJ1-1,CSARSGTEAFF,TGCAGTGCTAGATCGGGCACTGAAGCTTTCTTT
TRBD2,TRBV20-1,.,TRBJ2-1,CSARDWAGTSGGNEQFF,TGCAGTGCTAGAGATTGGGCCGGGACTAGCGGGGGAAATGAGCAGTTCTTC
.,TRBV6-2/TRBV6-3,many,TRBJ2-5,CASTILGAGLGSQYF,TGTGCCAGCACTATCTTAGGCGCAGGTTTGGGATCCCAGTACTTC
TRBD2,TRBV3-1,many,TRBJ2-5,CASSPRLGLMGTQYF,TGTGCCAGCAGCCCCCGCCTGGGACTAATGGGGACCCAGTACTTC
.,TRBV10-3,many,TRBJ1-1,CAISASTGNTEAFF,TGTGCCATCAGTGCCTCGACAGGGAACACTGAAGCTTTCTTT
.,TRBV20-1,many,TRBJ1-5,CSARGGPGQPQHF,TGCAGTGCTAGAGGGGGGCCCGGACAGCCCCAGCATTTT
.,TRBV3-1,many,TRBJ2-7,CASSQVLDEQYF,TGTGCCAGCAGCCAAGTTCTTGACGAGCAGTACTTC
.,TRBV20-1,many,TRBJ1-1,CSSHRELTFF,TGCAGTTCCCACAGGGAATTAACTTTCTTT
.,TRBV6-1,few,TRBJ2-7,CASSELSYGQYF,TGTGCCAGCAGTGAACTGTCCTACGGGCAGTACTTC
TRBD2,TRBV7-9,many,TRBJ2-1,CASSLAGGRVYNEQFF,TGTGCCAGCAGCTTAGCGGGCGGGAGGGTCTACAATGAGCAGTTCTTC
TRBD2,TRBV2,many,TRBJ2-2,CASSGLAGAGELFF,TGTGCCAGCAGTGGACTAGCGGGAGCCGGGGAGCTGTTTTTT
.,TRBV20-1,medium-sized,TRBJ1-2,CSAPGGDIGLYGYTF,TGCAGTGCTCCTGGGGGGGACATCGGGCTATATGGCTACACCTTC
.,TRBV11-2,.,TRBJ2-7,CASSLTSGGLPYEQYF,TGTGCCAGCAGCTTGACCTCGGGTGGGCTCCCCTACGAGCAGTACTTC
.,TRBV6-1,many,TRBJ1-1,CASRDSGLKEAFF,TGTGCCAGCAGGGATAGCGGACTGAAAGAAGCTTTCTTT
.,TRBV18,many,TRBJ1-4,CASSPGPGEKLFF,TGTGCCAGCTCACCGGGCCCTGGGGAAAAACTGTTTTTT